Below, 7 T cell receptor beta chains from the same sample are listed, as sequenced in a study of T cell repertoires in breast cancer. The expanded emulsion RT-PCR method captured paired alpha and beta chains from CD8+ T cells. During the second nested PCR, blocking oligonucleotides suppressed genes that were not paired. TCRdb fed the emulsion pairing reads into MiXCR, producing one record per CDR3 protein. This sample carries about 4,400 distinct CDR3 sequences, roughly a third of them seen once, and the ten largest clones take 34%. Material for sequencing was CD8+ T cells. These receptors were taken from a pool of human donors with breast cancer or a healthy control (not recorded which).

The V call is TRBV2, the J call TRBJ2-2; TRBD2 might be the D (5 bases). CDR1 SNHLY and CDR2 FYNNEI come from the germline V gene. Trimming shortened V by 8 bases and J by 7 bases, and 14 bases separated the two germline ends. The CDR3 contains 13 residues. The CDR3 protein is CASRASSVGELFF. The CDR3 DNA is TGTGCCAGCCGGGCTAGCTCCGTCGGGGAGCTGTTTTTT.

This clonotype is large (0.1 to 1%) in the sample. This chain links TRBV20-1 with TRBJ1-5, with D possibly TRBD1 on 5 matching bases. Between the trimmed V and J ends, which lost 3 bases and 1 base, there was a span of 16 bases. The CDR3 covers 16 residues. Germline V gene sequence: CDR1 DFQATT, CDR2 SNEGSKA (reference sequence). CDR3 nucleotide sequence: TGCAGTGCTAGTTCGGGGCGTCAAGAGAGCAATCAGCCCCAGCATTTT. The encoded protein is CSASSGRQESNQPQHF.

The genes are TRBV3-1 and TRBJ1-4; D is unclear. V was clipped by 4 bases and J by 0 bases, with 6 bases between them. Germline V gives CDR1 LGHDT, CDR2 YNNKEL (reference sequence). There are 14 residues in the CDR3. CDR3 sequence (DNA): TGTGCCAGCAGCCCCTCCGCAACTAATGAAAAACTGTTTTTT. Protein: CASSPSATNEKLFF.

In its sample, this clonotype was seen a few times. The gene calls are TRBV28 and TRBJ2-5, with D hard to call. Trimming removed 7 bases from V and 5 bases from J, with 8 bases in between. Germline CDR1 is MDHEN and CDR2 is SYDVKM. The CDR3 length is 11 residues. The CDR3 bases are TGTGCCAGCACCGACAAGGAGACCCAGTACTTC. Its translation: CASTDKETQYF.

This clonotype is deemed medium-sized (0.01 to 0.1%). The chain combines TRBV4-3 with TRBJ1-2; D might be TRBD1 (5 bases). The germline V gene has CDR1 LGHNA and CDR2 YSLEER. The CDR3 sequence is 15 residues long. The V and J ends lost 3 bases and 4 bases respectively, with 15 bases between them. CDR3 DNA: TGCGCCAGCAGCCAGGGACCGGGAGAAGCCTATGGCTACACCTTC. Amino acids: CASSQGPGEAYGYTF.

The CDR3: CSARAGRRTYNEQFF. DNA for the CDR3: TGCAGTGCTAGAGCGGGGAGACGGACCTACAATGAGCAGTTCTTC. The genes are TRBV20-1 and TRBJ2-1, with a weak D call TRBD2 (5 bases). Germline CDR1 DFQATT, CDR2 SNEGSKA (reference sequence). V lost 1 base to trimming and J lost 2 bases, with 12 bases between them. The CDR3 is made up of 15 amino acids.

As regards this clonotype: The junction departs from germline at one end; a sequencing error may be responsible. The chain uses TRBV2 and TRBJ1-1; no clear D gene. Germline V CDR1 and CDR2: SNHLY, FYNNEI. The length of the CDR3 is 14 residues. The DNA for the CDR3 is TGTGCCAGTAGTGGTGGGATGCCGGACACTGAAGCTTTCTTT. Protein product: CASSGGMPDTEAFF. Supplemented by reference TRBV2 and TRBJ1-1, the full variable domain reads EPEVTQTPSHQVTQMGQEVILRCVPISNHLYFYWYRQILGQKVEFLVSFYNNEISEKSEIFDDQFSVERPDGSNFTLKIRSTKLEDSAMYFCASSGGMPDTEAFFGQGTRLTVV.